The present entry profiles one TCR beta chain with its context. Antigen: not known. The sample originates from a study of CD8+ T cells in alopecia areata. As for the study in general: Treated patients took oral tofacitinib at 5 to 10 mg twice daily.

CDR3 length equals 14 residues. The V end lost 4 bases, the J end lost 9 bases, and 16 bases lay between the germline ends. The germline V gene encodes CDR1 GTSNPN and CDR2 SVGIG (reference sequence). Extracted RNA was reverse transcribed, and the resulting cDNA served as sequencing template. The assay was immunoSEQ multiplex PCR, and TCRdb's table has in-frame clones only and misses some. Altogether about 210,000 clones are present, 55% to 70% being singletons, with the ten largest covering 4% to 5%. Indicated treatment: oral pan-JAK inhibitor, 5-10 mg twice daily. Study-wide points: Scalp and blood samples kept many expanded lesional clones throughout tofacitinib. Whether baseline CD8+ expansion is linked to response remains uncertain, given a single nonresponder. It was lesional scalp, especially alopecia totalis/universalis, that showed higher clonality than normal scalp.

This sequence originates from a human donor with alopecia areata. The V gene is TRBV30, the J gene TRBJ1-6; perhaps TRBD1 as D (6 bases). Sequences were derived from CD4+ T cells sorted from blood, sampled at week 4, from a patient treated with tofacitinib. The CDR3 sequence: CAWTLDRRGSPLHF. The CDR3 DNA follows: TGTGCCTGGACCCTCGACAGGCGGGGTTCACCCCTCCACTTT. The variable domain in full, with the rest retrieved from reference TRBV30 and TRBJ1-6, is SQTIHQWPATLVQPVGSPLSLECTVEGTSNPNLYWYRQAAGRGLQLLFYSVGIGQISSEVPQNLSASRPQDRQFILSSKKLLLSDSGFYLCAWTLDRRGSPLHFGNGTRLTVT.